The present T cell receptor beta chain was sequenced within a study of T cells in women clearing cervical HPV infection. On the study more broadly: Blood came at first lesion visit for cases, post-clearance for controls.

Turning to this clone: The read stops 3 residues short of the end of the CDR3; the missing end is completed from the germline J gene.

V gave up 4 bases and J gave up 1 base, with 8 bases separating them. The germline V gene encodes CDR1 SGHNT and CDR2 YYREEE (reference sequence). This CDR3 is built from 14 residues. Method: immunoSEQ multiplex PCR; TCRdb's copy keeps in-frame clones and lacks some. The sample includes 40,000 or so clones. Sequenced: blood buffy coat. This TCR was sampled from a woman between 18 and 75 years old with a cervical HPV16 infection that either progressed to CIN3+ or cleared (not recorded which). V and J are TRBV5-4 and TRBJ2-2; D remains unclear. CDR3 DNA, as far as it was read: TGTGCCAGCAGCGTACAAAGGAACACCGGGGAG. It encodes CASSVQRNTGE. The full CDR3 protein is CASSVQRNTGELFF. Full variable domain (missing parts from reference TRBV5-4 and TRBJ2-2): ETGVTQSPTHLIKTRGQQVTLRCSSQSGHNTVSWYQQALGQGPQFIFQYYREEENGRGNFPPRFSGLQFPNYSSELNVNALELDDSALYLCASSVQRNTGELFFGEGSRLTVL.